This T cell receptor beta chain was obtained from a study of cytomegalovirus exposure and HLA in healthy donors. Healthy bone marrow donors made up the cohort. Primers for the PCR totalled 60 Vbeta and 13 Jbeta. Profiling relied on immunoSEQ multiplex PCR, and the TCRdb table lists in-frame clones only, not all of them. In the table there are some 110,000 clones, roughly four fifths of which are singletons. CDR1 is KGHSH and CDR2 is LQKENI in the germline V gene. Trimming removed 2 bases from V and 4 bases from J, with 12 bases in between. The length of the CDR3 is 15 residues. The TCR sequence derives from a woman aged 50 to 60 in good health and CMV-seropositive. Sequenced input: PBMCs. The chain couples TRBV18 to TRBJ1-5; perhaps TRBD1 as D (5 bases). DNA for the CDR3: TGTGCCAGCTCACCAGACAGAGTCTTTAATCAGCCCCAGCATTTT. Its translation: CASSPDRVFNQPQHF.